This TCR beta chain derives from a study of shared clonotypes between healthy human individuals. Across the study: Each donor contributed plates that comprised three CD4 naive, three CD4 memory, two CD8 naive and one CD8 memory. Study-wide points: Clonotypes not shared had lower generation probabilities than those common to all four donors.

Note on this clone: Its antigen is unidentified.

Each cell subset's genomic DNA was divided evenly among several immunoSEQ plates. In the authors' methods: With immunoSEQ giving junction-only sequences and no quality scores, filtering differed. The table came from immunoSEQ multiplex PCR; TCRdb's copy has only in-frame clones and leaves some out. That table is the source of V, J and clone size, and D and trimming were worked out from the DNA. The sample records about 980,000 clones, approximately 80% being singletons. The CDR3 contains 15 residues. The ends lost 5 bases at V and 4 bases at J; junction bases unmatched: 10. Germline V gives CDR1 SGHTA, CDR2 FQGNSA.

The source is a man aged 18 to 30 in good health. Material for sequencing was memory CD4+ T cells sorted from blood. Subset in this sample: CD45RA-negative fraction. The chain combines TRBV7-2 with TRBJ1-1; 7 bases align to TRBD1. The CDR3 nucleotides read TGTGCCAGCAGCCCTCAGGGGGGGGTGGTCACTGAAGCTTTCTTT. This translates into CASSPQGGVVTEAFF. Together with reference TRBV7-2 and TRBJ1-1, the CDR3 gives the full variable domain: GAGVSQSPSNKVTEKGKDVELRCDPISGHTALYWYRQSLGQGLEFLIYFQGNSAPDKSGLPSDRFSAERTGGSVSTLTIQRTQQEDSAVYLCASSPQGGVVTEAFFGQGTRLTVV.